Below, 9 T cell receptor beta chains from the same sample are listed, as sequenced in a study of OX40 agonist ivuxolimab in advanced cancers. Only in-frame clones appear in the TCRdb table, and some are missing; sequencing was by immunoSEQ multiplex PCR. The sample has around 60,000 clones, around 79% seen once. The material was CD4+ or CD8+ T cells sorted from blood, obtained in a trial of the OX40 agonist ivuxolimab. These receptors were taken from an adult with an advanced solid tumor such as melanoma, head and neck, liver or kidney cancer.

The genes are TRBV28 and TRBJ2-2; possibly TRBD2 for D (6 bases). The length of the CDR3 is 13 residues. Deletions cut 6 bases from V and 4 bases from J, with 9 bases between. From germline, CDR1 is MDHEN and CDR2 SYDVKM. The CDR3 loop is CASRRGSTGELFF. DNA of the CDR3: TGTGCCAGCAGACGGGGGAGCACCGGGGAGCTGTTTTTT. Supplemented by reference TRBV28 and TRBJ2-2, the full variable domain reads DVKVTQSSRYLVKRTGEKVFLECVQDMDHENMFWYRQDPGLGLRLIYFSYDVKMKEKGDIPEGYSVSREKKERFSLILESASTNQTSMYLCASRRGSTGELFFGEGSRLTVL.

This clone was detected a few times. The chain recombines TRBV15 with TRBJ1-4; D is unclear. The germline gives CDR1 LNHNV, CDR2 YYDKDF (reference sequence). The CDR3 is 15 amino acids. Trimming shortened V by 0 bases and J by 5 bases, and 10 bases separated the two germline ends. DNA for the CDR3: TGTGCCACCAGCAGAGATGCGGCCGGGAATGAAAAACTGTTTTTT. Amino acids: CATSRDAAGNEKLFF.

This clone was observed a single time. The chain couples TRBV28 to TRBJ1-1; no definite D call. Trimming stripped 4 bases from V and 0 bases from J, with 9 bases between. The CDR3 spans 14 residues. From germline, CDR1 is MDHEN and CDR2 SYDVKM. The CDR3: CASSSMFMNTEAFF. Written as DNA, the CDR3 is TGTGCCAGCAGTTCCATGTTCATGAACACTGAAGCTTTCTTT.

In its sample, this clone was seen once. The rearrangement joins TRBV7-3 to TRBJ2-3; TRBD2 aligns across 8 bases. The CDR3 is 16 residues long. V shed 2 bases, J shed 2 bases, and the junction held 6 bases outside the gene matches. The germline gives CDR1 SGHTA, CDR2 FQGTGA. In DNA, the CDR3 is TGTGCCAGCAGCTTAGTCGGGGGGGACTACACAGATACGCAGTATTTT. Translated: CASSLVGGDYTDTQYF.

The rearrangement uses TRBV28 and TRBJ2-7; 10 bases match TRBD1. The V gene's germline CDR1 is MDHEN and CDR2 SYDVKM. After removal of 3 bases from V and 3 bases from J, the junction contained 17 bases not matched to a gene. This CDR3 comprises 19 residues. For the CDR3, the DNA is TGTGCCAGCAGTTTTCCCCGGGACAGGGGAACCTATTATTTCTACGAGCAGTACTTC. Protein: CASSFPRDRGTYYFYEQYF.

V and J are TRBV7-9 and TRBJ2-3; 9 bases map to TRBD2. The CDR3 consists of 18 residues. V shed 3 bases, J shed 5 bases, and the junction held 15 bases outside the gene matches. In germline, CDR1 is SEHNR, CDR2 FQNEAQ (reference sequence). DNA for the CDR3: TGTGCCAGCAGCTTTTCTATTCTCCGGCTAGCGGGAAAAGATACGCAGTATTTT. Its translation: CASSFSILRLAGKDTQYF.

V gene TRBV6-5 combines with J gene TRBJ1-4, with 7 bases fitting TRBD1. The germline V gene has CDR1 MNHEY and CDR2 SVGAGI. With V trimmed by 6 bases and J by 8 bases, 12 bases remained unmatched. CDR3 length equals 15 residues. The DNA for the CDR3 is TGTGCCAGCAGCGCGGCGGGGACAGCCGGGGAAAAACTGTTTTTT. This codes for CASSAAGTAGEKLFF.

This rearrangement joins TRBV7-6 to TRBJ1-4; D may be TRBD1 (5 bases). Germline values: CDR1 SGHVS, CDR2 FNYEAQ. Trimming took off 2 bases at V and 12 bases at J, with 16 bases between the two ends. This CDR3 comprises 14 residues. In nucleotides, the CDR3 is TGTGCCAGCAGCTTAATGGGGACGTTCACCGAACTGTTTTTT. Protein sequence: CASSLMGTFTELFF.

The V gene is TRBV7-9, the J gene TRBJ1-5; D not resolved. The CDR3 consists of 15 residues. V dropped 8 bases and J dropped 1 base, with 15 bases sitting between them. The germline V gene encodes CDR1 SEHNR and CDR2 FQNEAQ (reference sequence). CDR3 protein: CASGGIPGSNQPQHF. CDR3 nucleotides: TGTGCCAGCGGCGGGATCCCGGGGAGCAATCAGCCCCAGCATTTT.